This T cell receptor (beta chain) was identified in a study of blood T cell repertoires in COVID-19. Overall study: Specimens from acute and convalescent COVID-19 originated in the United States, Italy and Spain. T cells, B-cell-depleted T cells, or PBMCs provided the cDNA or gDNA that served as material.

Under the authors' procedure: Estimation of nucleated cell counts was performed using reference gene primer amplification. Generated by immunoSEQ multiplex PCR, the TCRdb table keeps only in-frame clones and is missing some. V and J calls and clone size come straight from that table; D and trimming were deduced from the DNA. The sample holds roughly 180,000 clones, about 84% seen once. Sequenced material: peripheral blood. The TCR comes from a human donor in a cohort sampled during active COVID-19.

The DNA for the CDR3 is TGTGCCAGTGGACTAGCGGGCTACGAGCAGTACTTC. Protein product: CASGLAGYEQYF. The rearrangement uses TRBV19 and TRBJ2-7; 11 positions agree with TRBD2. CDR1 is LNHDA, CDR2 SQIVND, per germline (reference sequence). Trimming at V came to 8 bases and at J to 3 bases, leaving 0 bases not matched to a gene. This CDR3 is 12 amino acids long.